The clone carrying this T cell receptor beta chain has a count of ten or more. The target antigen is unknown. Trimming cost V 5 bases and J 5 bases; bases outside gene matches: 16. This CDR3 is 18 amino acids long. Germline V gene sequence: CDR1 MNHEY, CDR2 SVGEGT. This sample was included in a study of identical twins. Regarding the study as a whole: Out-of-frame alpha sequences shared by twins showed excess low generation probability. Abundant cord blood beta clonotypes carried fewer insertions; memory repertoires showed none.

Addition of a universal primer site occurred through template switching, and cDNA carried unique molecular identifiers. TCRdb reprocessed the 5' RACE reads via MiXCR and lists one record per CDR3 protein. Of approximately 670,000 distinct CDR3 sequences in the sample, 5.5% to 6.5% are singletons; the top ten hold approximately 1.6%. Only healthy Caucasians were included as donors. This sequence originates from a young man in good health. Sequencing was done on a sample of naive T cells sorted from blood. The chain links TRBV6-2 or TRBV6-3 to TRBJ2-1, with 9 bases lining up with TRBD2. The CDR3 protein is CASSARRIAGVLNNEQFF. The DNA of the CDR3 is TGTGCCAGCAGTGCCCGCCGTATAGCGGGAGTTTTGAACAATGAGCAGTTCTTC.